This TCR beta chain is drawn from a study of blood T cell repertoires in COVID-19. The protocol was immunoSEQ multiplex PCR, while the TCRdb copy is restricted to in-frame clones and leaves out a portion. The table has roughly 200,000 clones, approximately 83% seen once. This clone was counted only a few times. Germline V gives CDR1 MNHNY, CDR2 SVGAGI (reference sequence). This CDR3 spans 15 amino acids. The ends were cut back, 6 bases at V and 0 bases at J, with 9 bases in the middle. The sequence came from a man aged 40-49 years with acute or convalescent COVID-19. The sample consisted of peripheral blood. This chain connects TRBV6-6 to TRBJ1-6; D is possibly TRBD1 (5 bases). CDR3 sequence: CASRPDSSYNSPLHF. The CDR3 DNA is TGTGCCAGCAGACCCGACAGCTCCTATAATTCACCCCTCCACTTT.